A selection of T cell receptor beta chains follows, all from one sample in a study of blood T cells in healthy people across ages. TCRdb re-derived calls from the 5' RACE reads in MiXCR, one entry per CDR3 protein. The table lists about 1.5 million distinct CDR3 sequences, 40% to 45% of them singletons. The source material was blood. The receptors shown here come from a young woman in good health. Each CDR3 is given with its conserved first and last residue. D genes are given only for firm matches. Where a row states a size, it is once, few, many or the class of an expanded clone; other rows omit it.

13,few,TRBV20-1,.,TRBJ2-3,CSASSPRGDTQYF,TGCAGTGCTAGTAGCCCGCGGGGAGATACGCAGTATTTT
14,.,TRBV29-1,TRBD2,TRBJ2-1,CSVALLAVCNEQFF,TGCAGCGTTGCTCTACTAGCGGTTTGCAATGAGCAGTTCTTC
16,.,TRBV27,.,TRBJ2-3,CASSKEGRLLTDTQYF,TGTGCCAGCAGTAAGGAGGGACGATTGCTTACAGATACGCAGTATTTT
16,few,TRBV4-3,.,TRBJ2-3,CASSQDGTATTDTQYF,TGCGCCAGCAGCCAAGATGGGACGGCCACCACAGATACGCAGTATTTT
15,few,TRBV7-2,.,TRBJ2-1,CASSLVATRYNEQFF,TGTGCCAGCAGCTTAGTTGCGACTAGGTACAATGAGCAGTTCTTC
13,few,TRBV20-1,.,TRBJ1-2,CSVYKTAYYGYTF,TGCAGTGTTTACAAGACAGCTTACTATGGCTACACCTTC
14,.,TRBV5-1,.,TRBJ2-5,CASSGQGQGETQYF,TGCGCCAGCAGCGGTCAGGGGCAGGGAGAGACCCAGTACTTC
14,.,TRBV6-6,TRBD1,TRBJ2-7,CASSFAEGAYEQYF,TGTGCCAGCAGTTTTGCTGAGGGGGCTTACGAGCAGTACTTC
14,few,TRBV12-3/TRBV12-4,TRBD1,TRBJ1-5,CASSGTGSGQPQHF,TGTGCCAGCAGTGGGACAGGATCAGGGCAGCCCCAGCATTTT
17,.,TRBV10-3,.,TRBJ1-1,CAISESTQWTGNTEAFF,TGTGCCATCAGTGAGTCGACTCAGTGGACCGGGAACACTGAAGCTTTCTTT
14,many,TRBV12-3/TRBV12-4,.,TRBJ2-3,CASSQPSVTDTQYF,TGTGCCAGCAGCCAGCCTAGCGTCACAGATACGCAGTATTTT
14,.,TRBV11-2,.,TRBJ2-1,CASSLNPPTVEQFF,TGTGCCAGCAGCTTAAACCCGCCGACGGTTGAGCAGTTCTTC
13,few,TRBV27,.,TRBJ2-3,CASSNLATDTQYF,TGTGCCAGCAGTAACCTAGCGACAGATACGCAGTATTTT
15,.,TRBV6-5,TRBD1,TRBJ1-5,CASSYDRGPGQPQHF,TGTGCCAGCAGTTACGACAGGGGGCCTGGGCAGCCCCAGCATTTT
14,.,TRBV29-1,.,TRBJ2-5,CSGQFQGYQETQYF,TGCAGCGGCCAATTTCAGGGGTACCAAGAGACCCAGTACTTC
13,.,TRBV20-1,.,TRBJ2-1,CSTGGASYNEQFF,TGCAGTACTGGGGGGGCTAGCTACAATGAGCAGTTCTTC
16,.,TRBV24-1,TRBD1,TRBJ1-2,CATSGQGRKGDYGYTF,TGTGCCACCAGCGGACAGGGAAGGAAGGGGGACTATGGCTACACCTTC
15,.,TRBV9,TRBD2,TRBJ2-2,CASSVASGNTGELFF,TGTGCCAGCAGCGTAGCTAGCGGGAACACCGGGGAGCTGTTTTTT
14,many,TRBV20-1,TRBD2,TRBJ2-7,CSARVSGSYYEQYF,TGCAGTGCTAGAGTAAGCGGGAGCTACTACGAGCAGTACTTC
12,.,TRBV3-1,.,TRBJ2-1,CASTSTYNEQFF,TGTGCCAGCACTTCTACCTACAATGAGCAGTTCTTC
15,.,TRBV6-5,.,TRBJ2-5,CASSYLQNLQETQYF,TGTGCCAGCAGTTACCTTCAGAACCTCCAAGAGACCCAGTACTTC
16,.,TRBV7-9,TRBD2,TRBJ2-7,CASSPRDGGAGYEQYF,TGTGCCAGCAGCCCCAGGGACGGGGGGGCAGGATACGAGCAGTACTTC
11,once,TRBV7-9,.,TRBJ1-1,CASSSELEAFF,TGTGCCAGCAGCTCGGAGCTTGAAGCTTTCTTT